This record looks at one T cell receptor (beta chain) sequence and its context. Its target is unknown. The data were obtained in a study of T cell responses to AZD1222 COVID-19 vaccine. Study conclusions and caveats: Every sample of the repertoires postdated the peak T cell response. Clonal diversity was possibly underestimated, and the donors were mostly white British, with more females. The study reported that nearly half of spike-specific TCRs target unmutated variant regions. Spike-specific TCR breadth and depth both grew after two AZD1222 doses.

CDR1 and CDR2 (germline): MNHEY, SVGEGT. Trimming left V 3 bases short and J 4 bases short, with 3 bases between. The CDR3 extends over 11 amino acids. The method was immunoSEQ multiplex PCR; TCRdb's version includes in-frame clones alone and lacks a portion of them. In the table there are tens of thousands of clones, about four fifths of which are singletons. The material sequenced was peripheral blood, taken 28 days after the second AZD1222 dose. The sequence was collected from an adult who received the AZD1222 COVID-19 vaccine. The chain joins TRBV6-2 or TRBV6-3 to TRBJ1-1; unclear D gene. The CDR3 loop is CASSYTTEAFF. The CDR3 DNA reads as TGTGCCAGCAGTTATACCACTGAAGCTTTCTTT.